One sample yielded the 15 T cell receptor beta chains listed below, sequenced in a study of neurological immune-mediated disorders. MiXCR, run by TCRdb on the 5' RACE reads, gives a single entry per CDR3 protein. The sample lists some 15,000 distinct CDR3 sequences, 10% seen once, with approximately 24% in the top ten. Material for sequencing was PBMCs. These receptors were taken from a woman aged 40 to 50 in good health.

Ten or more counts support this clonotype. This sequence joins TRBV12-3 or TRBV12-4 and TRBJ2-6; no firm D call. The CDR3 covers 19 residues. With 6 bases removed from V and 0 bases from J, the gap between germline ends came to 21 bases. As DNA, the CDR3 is TGTGCCAGCAGCTCATCCTCGGGCAGAATAAGCTCTGGGGCCAACGTCCTGACTTTC. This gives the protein CASSSSSGRISSGANVLTF.

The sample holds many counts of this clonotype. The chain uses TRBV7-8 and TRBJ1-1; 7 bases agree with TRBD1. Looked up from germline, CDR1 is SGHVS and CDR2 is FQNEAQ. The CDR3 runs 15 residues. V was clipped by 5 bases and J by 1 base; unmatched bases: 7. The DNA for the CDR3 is TGTGCCAGCAGCCCCCTGGGACAGACGAACACTGAAGCTTTCTTT. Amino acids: CASSPLGQTNTEAFF.

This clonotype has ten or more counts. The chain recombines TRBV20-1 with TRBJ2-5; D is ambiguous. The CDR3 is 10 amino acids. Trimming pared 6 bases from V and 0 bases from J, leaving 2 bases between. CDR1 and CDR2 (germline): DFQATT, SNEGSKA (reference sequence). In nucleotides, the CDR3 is TGCAGTGCCCACCAAGAGACCCAGTACTTC. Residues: CSAHQETQYF.

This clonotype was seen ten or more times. The chain's CDR3 is CASAAVGGQPQHF. CDR3 nucleotides: TGTGCCAGCGCTGCTGTGGGCGGTCAGCCCCAGCATTTT. V gene TRBV7-2 combines with J gene TRBJ1-5, with D unclear. The CDR3 consists of 13 residues. V lost 8 bases and J 6 bases, leaving 14 bases between the germline ends. The V gene's germline CDR1 is SGHTA and CDR2 FQGNSA.

The CDR3 sequence is CASSYNEAFF. CDR3 nucleotides: TGTGCCAGCAGTTATAATGAAGCTTTCTTT. The chain employs TRBV12-3 or TRBV12-4 and TRBJ1-1; D remains unclear. The CDR3 extends over 10 amino acids. Trimming removed 4 bases from V and 7 bases from J, with 4 bases in between.

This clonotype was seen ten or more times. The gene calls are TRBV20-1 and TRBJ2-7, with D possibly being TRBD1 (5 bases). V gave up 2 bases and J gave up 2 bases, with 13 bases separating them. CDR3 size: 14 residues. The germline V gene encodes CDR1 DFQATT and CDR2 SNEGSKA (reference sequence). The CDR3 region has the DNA TGCAGTGCTAGATCAGGAGCCAGGGCCTACGAGCAGTACTTC. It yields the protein CSARSGARAYEQYF.

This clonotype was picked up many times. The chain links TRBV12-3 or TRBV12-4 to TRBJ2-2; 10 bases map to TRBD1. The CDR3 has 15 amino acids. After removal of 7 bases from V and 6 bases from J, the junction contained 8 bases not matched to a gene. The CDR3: CASNNDRGQAGELFF. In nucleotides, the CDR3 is TGTGCCAGCAATAACGACAGGGGGCAAGCCGGGGAGCTGTTTTTT.

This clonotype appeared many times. The CDR3 DNA is TGCAGTGCTCTTGGTCTAGCGGGGGGTCCGGTTTCTGGCACAGATACGCAGTATTTT. It is translated as CSALGLAGGPVSGTDTQYF. V and J are TRBV20-1 and TRBJ2-3, with 11 nucleotides matching TRBD2. The CDR3 spans 19 residues. Germline V gene lookup returns CDR1 DFQATT and CDR2 SNEGSKA (reference sequence). V trimming: 5 bases; J trimming: 1 base; junction bases outside the gene matches: 17.

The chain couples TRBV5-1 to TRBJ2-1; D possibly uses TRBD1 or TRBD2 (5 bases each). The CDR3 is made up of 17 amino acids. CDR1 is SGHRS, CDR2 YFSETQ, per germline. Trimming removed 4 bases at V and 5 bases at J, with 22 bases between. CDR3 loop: CASSGGPRSGTNNEQFF. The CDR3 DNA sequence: TGCGCCAGCAGCGGGGGTCCACGGAGCGGCACGAACAATGAGCAGTTCTTC. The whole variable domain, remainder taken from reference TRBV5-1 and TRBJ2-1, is KAGVTQTPRYLIKTRGQQVTLSCSPISGHRSVSWYQQTPGQGLQFLFEYFSETQRNKGNFPGRFSGRQFSNSRSEMNVSTLELGDSALYLCASSGGPRSGTNNEQFFGPGTRLTVL.

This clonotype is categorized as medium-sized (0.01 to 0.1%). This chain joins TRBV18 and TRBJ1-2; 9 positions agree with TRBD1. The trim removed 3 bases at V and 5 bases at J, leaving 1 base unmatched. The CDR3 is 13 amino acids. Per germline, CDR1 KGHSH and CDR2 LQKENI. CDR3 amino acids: CASSPDRGYGYTF. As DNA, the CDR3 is TGTGCCAGCTCACCGGACAGGGGATATGGCTACACCTTC.

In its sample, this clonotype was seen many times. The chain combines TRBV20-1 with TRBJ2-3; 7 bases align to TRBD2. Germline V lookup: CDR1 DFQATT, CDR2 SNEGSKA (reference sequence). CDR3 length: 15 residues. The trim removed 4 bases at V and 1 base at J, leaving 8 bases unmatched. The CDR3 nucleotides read TGCAGTGCTACCAGCCTAGCGGACCGCACAGATACGCAGTATTTT. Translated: CSATSLADRTDTQYF.

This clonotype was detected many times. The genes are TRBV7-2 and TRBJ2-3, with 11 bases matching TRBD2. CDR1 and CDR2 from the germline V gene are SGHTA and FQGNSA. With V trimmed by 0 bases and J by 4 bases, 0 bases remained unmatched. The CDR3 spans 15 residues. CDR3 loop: CASSLASGRADTQYF. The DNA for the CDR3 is TGTGCCAGCAGCTTAGCTAGCGGGAGGGCAGATACGCAGTATTTT.

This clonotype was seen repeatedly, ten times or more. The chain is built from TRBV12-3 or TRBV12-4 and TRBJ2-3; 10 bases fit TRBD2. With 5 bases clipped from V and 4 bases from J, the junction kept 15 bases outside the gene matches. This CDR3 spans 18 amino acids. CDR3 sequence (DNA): TGTGCCAGCAGTCCCTACTATCTAGCGGGAGAATTATCAGATACGCAGTATTTT. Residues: CASSPYYLAGELSDTQYF.

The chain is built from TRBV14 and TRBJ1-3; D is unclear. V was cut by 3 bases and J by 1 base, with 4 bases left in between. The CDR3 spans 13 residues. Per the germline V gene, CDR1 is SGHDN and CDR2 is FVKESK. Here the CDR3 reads CASSQESGNTIYF. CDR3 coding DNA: TGTGCCAGCAGCCAGGAATCTGGAAACACCATATATTTT.

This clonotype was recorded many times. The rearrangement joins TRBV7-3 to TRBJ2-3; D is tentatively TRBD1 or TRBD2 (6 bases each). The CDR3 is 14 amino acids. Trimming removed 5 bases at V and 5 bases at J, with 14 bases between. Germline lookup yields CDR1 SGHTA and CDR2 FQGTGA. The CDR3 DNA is TGTGCCAGCAGCCCTGTAGGGGGGAGAGATACGCAGTATTTT. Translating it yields CASSPVGGRDTQYF.